The 32 T cell receptor beta chains given below trace back to one sample, sequenced in a study of OX40 agonist ivuxolimab in advanced cancers. Data came from immunoSEQ multiplex PCR; TCRdb stores just in-frame clones and leaves some out. The sample includes over 25,000 clones, 60% to 75% seen only once; the top ten take around 12%. Sequences were derived from CD4+ or CD8+ T cells sorted from blood, sampled in a trial of the OX40 agonist ivuxolimab. The receptors were gathered from an adult with an advanced solid tumor such as melanoma, head and neck, liver or kidney cancer.

This clone was seen a few times. The V and J genes are TRBV6-6 and TRBJ2-1, with D unclear. With 2 bases removed from V and 6 bases from J, the gap between germline ends came to 8 bases. There are 13 residues in the CDR3. Germline V gives CDR1 MNHNY, CDR2 SVGAGI (reference sequence). DNA of the CDR3: TGTGCCAGCAGTTACATACTAAGCAATGAGCAGTTCTTC. This translates into CASSYILSNEQFF.

V gene TRBV9 combines with J gene TRBJ1-2; 10 nucleotides agree with TRBD1. Germline V gene sequence: CDR1 SGDLS, CDR2 YYNGEE. The CDR3 is 15 amino acids. After removal of 2 bases from V and 2 bases from J, the junction contained 3 bases not matched to a gene. CDR3 bases: TGTGCCAGCAGCGTTGGACAGGGGGAGAACTATGGCTACACCTTC. Its translation is CASSVGQGENYGYTF.

The V call is TRBV21-1, the J call TRBJ1-1; no DNA check was done on the table's D call, TRBD1. TRBV21-1 is a known pseudogene. CDR3 length equals 16 residues. CDR3: CASSKKGQGMNTEAFF. CDR3 bases: TGTGCCAGCAGCAAGAAGGGACAGGGCATGAACACTGAAGCTTTCTTT.

The J gene is TRBJ1-5, the V gene TRBV27; no definite D call. V was clipped by 4 bases and J by 6 bases, with 7 bases between them. Germline lookup yields CDR1 MNHEY and CDR2 SMNVEV (reference sequence). CDR3 length: 12 amino acids. The CDR3 here is CASSSMGQPQHF. CDR3 sequence (DNA): TGTGCCAGCAGTTCCATGGGTCAGCCCCAGCATTTT.

The V and J genes are TRBV5-1 and TRBJ2-1, with D unclear. The germline V gene encodes CDR1 SGHRS and CDR2 YFSETQ. The CDR3 runs to 13 residues. V lost 3 bases to trimming and J lost 0 bases, with 4 bases between them. The CDR3, as DNA: TGCGCCAGCAGCTCATTCTCCTACAATGAGCAGTTCTTC. It specifies CASSSFSYNEQFF. The entire variable domain, with the rest obtained from reference TRBV5-1 and TRBJ2-1, is as follows: KAGVTQTPRYLIKTRGQQVTLSCSPISGHRSVSWYQQTPGQGLQFLFEYFSETQRNKGNFPGRFSGRQFSNSRSEMNVSTLELGDSALYLCASSSFSYNEQFFGPGTRLTVL.

V gene TRBV5-5 combines with J gene TRBJ1-1; D gene unclear. V lost 4 bases and J 4 bases, leaving 14 bases between the germline ends. The V gene's germline CDR1 is SGHKS and CDR2 YYEKEE (reference sequence). The CDR3 covers 14 residues. The CDR3 protein is CASSPRSISTEAFF. The DNA of the CDR3 is TGTGCCAGCAGCCCGAGGTCCATATCCACTGAAGCTTTCTTT.

The chain links TRBV5-6 to TRBJ2-5; a weak D match, TRBD2 (6 bases). The end of the DNA aligns better with TRBJ2-7, so the J call may be wrong. CDR3 size: 14 residues. The germline V gene has CDR1 SGHDT and CDR2 YYEEEE. The CDR3 spells CASSWDFTSYEQYF. CDR3 DNA sequence: TGTGCCAGCAGCTGGGACTTTACTTCCTACGAGCAGTACTTC.

The gene calls are TRBV6-5 and TRBJ2-1; the D call may be TRBD1 or TRBD2 (5 bases each). CDR1 and CDR2 from the germline V gene are MNHEY and SVGAGI. The length of the CDR3 is 13 residues. The V end was cut by 5 bases, the J end by 5 bases, with 10 bases between. The CDR3 spells CASSPGPNNEQFF. The CDR3 DNA reads TGTGCCAGCAGTCCGGGACCGAACAATGAGCAGTTCTTC.

The gene calls are TRBV18 and TRBJ1-4; D possibly corresponds to TRBD1 (6 bases). This CDR3 comprises 16 residues. V gave up 3 bases and J gave up 0 bases, with 11 bases separating them. Germline lookup yields CDR1 KGHSH and CDR2 LQKENI. This CDR3 reads CASSPTQGTTNEKLFF. The CDR3 DNA reads TGTGCCAGCTCACCTACCCAGGGGACAACTAATGAAAAACTGTTTTTT. Filled out from reference TRBV18 and TRBJ1-4, the complete variable domain reads NAGVMQNPRHLVRRRGQEARLRCSPMKGHSHVYWYRQLPEEGLKFMVYLQKENIIDESGMPKERFSAEFPKEGPSILRIQQVVRGDSAAYFCASSPTQGTTNEKLFFGSGTQLSVL.

This chain links TRBV4-1 with TRBJ1-1; the match to TRBD1 covers 7 bases. The V gene's germline CDR1 is MGHRA and CDR2 YSYEKL. There are 15 residues in the CDR3. Trimming at V came to 0 bases and at J to 0 bases, leaving 1 base not matched to a gene. The CDR3 reads CASSQEGQLNTEAFF. CDR3 sequence (DNA): TGCGCCAGCAGCCAAGAGGGACAGTTGAACACTGAAGCTTTCTTT.

The chain links TRBV6-1 to TRBJ2-7; 14 nucleotides agree with TRBD2. CDR1 is MNHNS, CDR2 SASEGT, per germline. This CDR3 is built from 20 residues. V lost 4 bases and J lost 0; bases outside the gene matches: 14. DNA for the CDR3: TGTGCCAGCAGTGCCTGGGGAGGACTAGCGGGGGGCAAGAGCTCCTACGAGCAGTACTTC. Translated: CASSAWGGLAGGKSSYEQYF.

This sequence joins TRBV7-7 and TRBJ2-5; possibly TRBD2 for D (5 bases). Germline values: CDR1 SSHAT, CDR2 FNYEAQ (reference sequence). CDR3 length: 15 residues. Trimming took 1 base from V and 1 from J, leaving 10 bases between them. The CDR3 protein is CASSLVGSAQETQYF. The CDR3 coding sequence is TGTGCCAGCAGCTTAGTGGGTAGCGCCCAAGAGACCCAGTACTTC. Using reference TRBV7-7 and TRBJ2-5 for the parts outside the CDR3, the full variable domain is GAGVSQSPRYKVTKRGQDVTLRCDPISSHATLYWYQQALGQGPEFLTYFNYEAQPDKSGLPSDRFSAERPEGSISTLTIQRTEQRDSAMYRCASSLVGSAQETQYFGPGTRLLVL.

This sequence joins TRBV7-2 and TRBJ2-1; 10 bases align to TRBD2. The CDR3 runs 15 residues. Trimming removed 5 bases from V and 5 bases from J; junction bases left unmatched: 6. The germline CDR1 and CDR2 sequences are SGHTA and FQGNSA. CDR3 coding DNA: TGTGCCAGCAGCCTTAGCGGGGGGAGGGACAATGAGCAGTTCTTC. Its translation: CASSLSGGRDNEQFF.

The chain uses TRBV9 and TRBJ1-2; TRBD1 aligns across 7 bases. From germline, CDR1 is SGDLS and CDR2 YYNGEE. The CDR3 is 14 amino acids. The J segment lost 3 bases and the V segment lost 4 bases, leaving 6 bases of the junction unmatched. The CDR3 protein is CASSTRQGHYGYTF. The CDR3 nucleotides read TGTGCCAGCAGCACACGACAGGGTCACTATGGCTACACCTTC.

The chain couples TRBV18 to TRBJ1-2, with 10 positions matching TRBD1. CDR1 and CDR2 (germline): KGHSH, LQKENI. V gave up 3 bases and J gave up 2 bases; unmatched junction bases: 3. The CDR3 contains 15 residues. Here the CDR3 reads CASSPETGGNYGYTF. CDR3 DNA: TGTGCCAGCTCACCTGAGACAGGGGGCAACTATGGCTACACCTTC.

V and J are TRBV29-1 and TRBJ2-7, with TRBD1 identical over 7 bases. Germline trimming cut 4 bases from V and 5 bases from J; bases unmatched to any gene: 8. Germline loops: CDR1 SQVTM, CDR2 ANQGSEA. The CDR3 consists of 13 residues. The CDR3 region has the DNA TGCAGCGTTGGTCAGGGGGTCGGGAACGAGCAGTACTTC. Its protein is CSVGQGVGNEQYF.

This chain connects TRBV6-5 to TRBJ1-1; unclear D gene. CDR3 size: 15 residues. V lost 4 bases and J lost 2, with 14 bases in between. Germline CDR1 and CDR2: MNHEY and SVGAGI. CDR3 sequence: CASSSVRSGNTEAFF. CDR3 DNA: TGTGCCAGCAGTTCCGTGAGAAGTGGCAACACTGAAGCTTTCTTT.

This clone appeared a few times. J is TRBJ1-6 and V is TRBV18, with 7 bases identical to TRBD1. CDR3 size: 15 residues. Germline CDR1 KGHSH, CDR2 LQKENI. The V segment lost 3 bases and the J segment 5 bases; nucleotides outside the gene matches: 4. CDR3 DNA: TGTGCCAGCTCACCCGGGACAGCAAATAATTCACCCCTCCACTTT. Translated, it gives CASSPGTANNSPLHF.

This clone was picked up a small number of times. This rearrangement joins TRBV30 to TRBJ1-2, with D maybe TRBD1 (5 bases). This CDR3 is 14 amino acids long. Trimming pared 1 base from V and 4 bases from J, leaving 13 bases between. Germline V gene sequence: CDR1 GTSNPN, CDR2 SVGIG (reference sequence). CDR3 coding DNA: TGTGCCTGGAGTGATATGACCGGGGGCTATGGCTACACCTTC. Protein: CAWSDMTGGYGYTF.

The chain carries TRBV4-1 and TRBJ2-2; the D is unclear. The V and J ends lost 1 base and 6 bases respectively, with 15 bases between them. Germline V lookup: CDR1 MGHRA, CDR2 YSYEKL. There are 16 residues in the CDR3. The CDR3: CASSQGLKGKAGELFF. CDR3 DNA sequence: TGCGCCAGCAGCCAAGGGCTGAAGGGCAAAGCCGGGGAGCTGTTTTTT.

This clone was observed a few times. The chain combines TRBV5-1 with TRBJ2-3; D is perhaps TRBD1 (5 bases). The CDR3 runs to 15 residues. The ends were cut back, 4 bases at V and 0 bases at J, with 12 bases in the middle. CDR1 is SGHRS, CDR2 YFSETQ, per germline. CDR3 sequence (DNA): TGCGCCAGCAGCGAAACAGGTTTTAGCACAGATACGCAGTATTTT. Its protein is CASSETGFSTDTQYF.

V gene TRBV5-4 combines with J gene TRBJ2-5; D is unclear. Germline CDR1 SGHNT, CDR2 YYREEE (reference sequence). V lost 2 bases to trimming and J lost 1 base, with 6 bases between them. The CDR3 is 13 residues long. CDR3 loop: CASSFKSQETQYF. Here the CDR3 DNA reads TGTGCCAGCAGCTTTAAGTCCCAAGAGACCCAGTACTTC. Full variable domain (remainder filled in from reference TRBV5-4 and TRBJ2-5): ETGVTQSPTHLIKTRGQQVTLRCSSQSGHNTVSWYQQALGQGPQFIFQYYREEENGRGNFPPRFSGLQFPNYSSELNVNALELDDSALYLCASSFKSQETQYFGPGTRLLVL.

This chain uses TRBV6-1 with TRBJ2-5, with TRBD2 matching 9 bases. From germline, CDR1 is MNHNS and CDR2 SASEGT. The length of the CDR3 is 17 residues. The V gene end was trimmed by 2 bases and the J gene end by 5 bases; junction bases not matched to a gene: 12. The CDR3 region is CASSETGRGGPRETQYF. The CDR3 DNA follows: TGTGCCAGCAGTGAAACCGGGCGGGGGGGCCCCCGGGAGACCCAGTACTTC.

This chain uses TRBV7-2 with TRBJ1-3, with 7 bases lining up with TRBD1. Per germline, CDR1 SGHTA and CDR2 FQGNSA. The J segment lost 2 bases and the V segment lost 4 bases, leaving 2 bases of the junction unmatched. This CDR3 is 14 amino acids long. The CDR3 coding sequence is TGTGCCAGCAGCTCAGGGGGTCCTGGAAACACCATATATTTT. Translated: CASSSGGPGNTIYF.

V is TRBV6-5 and J is TRBJ1-6, with 11 bases matching TRBD1. The CDR3 is made up of 13 amino acids. The V gene's germline CDR1 is MNHEY and CDR2 SVGAGI. Trimming took 2 bases from V and 17 from J; bases not matched to a gene: 5. The CDR3 is CASSYGTGGPIHF. In DNA, the CDR3 is TGTGCCAGCAGTTACGGGACAGGGGGTCCCATCCACTTT.

Judged by abundance, this clone is large. The chain links TRBV5-4 to TRBJ1-2; D gene ambiguous. The CDR3 extends over 15 amino acids. Trimming left V 0 bases short and J 6 bases short, with 15 bases between. Looked up from germline, CDR1 is SGHNT and CDR2 is YYREEE (reference sequence). DNA of the CDR3: TGTGCCAGCAGCTTGGAGTCCTGGGTTCGCGATGGCTACACCTTC. Protein product: CASSLESWVRDGYTF.

The rearrangement joins TRBV6-1 to TRBJ1-1; no clear D. CDR1 is MNHNS, CDR2 SASEGT, per germline. CDR3 length: 12 amino acids. The germline V and J ends were trimmed by 0 bases and 7 bases, with 6 bases remaining between them. The CDR3 loop is CASSEARFEAFF. CDR3 nucleotide sequence: TGTGCCAGCAGTGAAGCACGTTTTGAAGCTTTCTTT.

This clone was counted only a few times. The V and J genes are TRBV5-6 and TRBJ2-5, with 15 bases that match TRBD2. This CDR3 is built from 16 residues. Unmatched junction bases numbered 2, after V lost 3 bases and J lost 2 bases. CDR1 is SGHDT, CDR2 YYEEEE, per germline. The CDR3 sequence: CASSSGLAGGQETQYF. The CDR3 region has the DNA TGTGCCAGCAGCTCGGGACTAGCGGGGGGTCAAGAGACCCAGTACTTC.

The V gene is TRBV11-2, the J gene TRBJ1-3; D is possibly TRBD1 (5 bases). The CDR3 length is 16 residues. Trimming stripped 5 bases from V and 0 bases from J, with 14 bases between. CDR1 SGHAT and CDR2 FQNNGV come from the germline V gene. DNA of the CDR3: TGTGCCAGCAGCCGCTCAGGGTCCAACTCTGGAAACACCATATATTTT. Translation gives CASSRSGSNSGNTIYF. Filled out from reference TRBV11-2 and TRBJ1-3, the complete variable domain reads EAGVAQSPRYKIIEKRQSVAFWCNPISGHATLYWYQQILGQGPKLLIQFQNNGVVDDSQLPKDRFSAERLKGVDSTLKIQPAKLEDSAVYLCASSRSGSNSGNTIYFGEGSWLTVV.

This sequence joins TRBV18 and TRBJ2-5; the match to TRBD2 covers 9 bases. The V gene's germline CDR1 is KGHSH and CDR2 LQKENI. This CDR3 is 15 amino acids long. The V gene end was trimmed by 5 bases and the J gene end by 2 bases; junction bases not matched to a gene: 6. CDR3 region: CASSSRLAAQETQYF. The DNA of the CDR3 is TGTGCCAGCTCATCCCGACTAGCGGCGCAAGAGACCCAGTACTTC.

This sequence joins TRBV4-1 and TRBJ1-2, with TRBD1 matching over 8 bases. The germline V gene encodes CDR1 MGHRA and CDR2 YSYEKL. Trimming cost V 3 bases and J 4 bases; bases outside gene matches: 4. The CDR3 length is 14 residues. CDR3 amino acids: CASSQQGASYGYTF. CDR3 in DNA: TGCGCCAGCAGCCAGCAGGGGGCGTCCTATGGCTACACCTTC.

This clone is classed as medium-sized (0.01 to 0.1%). The V gene is TRBV5-1, the J gene TRBJ1-1, with D maybe TRBD1 (5 bases). This CDR3 spans 13 amino acids. Germline V gives CDR1 SGHRS, CDR2 YFSETQ. V was cut by 4 bases and J by 2 bases, with 9 bases left in between. CDR3: CASSTGGNTEAFF. The CDR3 DNA is TGCGCCAGCAGCACCGGGGGTAACACTGAAGCTTTCTTT.